This T cell receptor beta chain was recovered during a study of CD8 T cells in ankylosing spondylitis. V dropped 8 bases and J dropped 8; count of bases not matched to a gene: 8. The CDR3 covers 13 residues. Germline V gene sequence: CDR1 MNHNS, CDR2 SASEGT. There are a few counts of this clonotype. Its antigen is still unknown. Each CDR3 protein is one row after TCRdb ran MiXCR on the 5' RACE reads. The sample has over 450,000 distinct CDR3 sequences; over 9.5% are singletons. Findings and caveats of the study: A TCR beta motif of eight highly homologous variants appeared characteristic of ankylosing spondylitis blood.

The rearrangement uses TRBV6-1 and TRBJ1-2; 10 bases line up with TRBD1. The sample was blood, either unsorted or a sorted T cell fraction (not recorded which). The receptor comes from a male donor with ankylosing spondylitis. The CDR3 protein is CASGPGQGLGYTF. For the CDR3, the DNA is TGTGCCAGCGGTCCGGGACAGGGGCTCGGCTACACCTTC.